This TCR beta chain was observed in a study of OX40 agonist ivuxolimab in advanced cancers. Study as a whole: Participants could have had prior anti-PD-1, anti-PD-L1 or anti-CTLA-4 therapy, and less than 45% had some.

The method was immunoSEQ multiplex PCR; TCRdb's version includes in-frame clones alone and lacks a portion of them. The sample records over 95,000 clones, about 80% being singletons. Per germline, CDR1 LNHDA and CDR2 SQIVND (reference sequence). V shed 0 bases, J shed 3 bases, and the junction held 3 bases outside the gene matches. The length of the CDR3 is 16 residues. The sample in question was CD4+ or CD8+ T cells sorted from blood, obtained in a trial of the OX40 agonist ivuxolimab. The chain combines TRBV19 with TRBJ2-3; 10 bases fit TRBD2. This sequence was found in an adult with an advanced solid tumor such as melanoma, head and neck, liver or kidney cancer. CDR3 region: CASSIDLAGETDTQYF. CDR3 nucleotides: TGTGCCAGTAGTATAGATCTAGCGGGAGAAACAGATACGCAGTATTTT. Looking up the rest from reference TRBV19 and TRBJ2-3 gives the full variable domain: DGGITQSPKYLFRKEGQNVTLSCEQNLNHDAMYWYRQDPGQGLRLIYYSQIVNDFQKGDIAEGYSVSREKKESFPLTVTSAQKNPTAFYLCASSIDLAGETDTQYFGPGTRLTVL.